A single sample is the source of the 22 T cell receptor beta chains below, sequenced in a study of T cell responses to AZD1222 COVID-19 vaccine. Produced via immunoSEQ multiplex PCR; TCRdb's table is partial and in-frame only. The table records about 180,000 clones, 70% to 90% of them present only once. Material: peripheral blood, obtained 28 days after the second AZD1222 dose. These receptors were taken from an adult who received the AZD1222 COVID-19 vaccine.

The chain couples TRBV14 to TRBJ2-2, with D maybe TRBD1 (5 bases). This CDR3 is 16 amino acids long. The V and J ends lost 1 base and 1 base respectively, with 10 bases between them. CDR1 SGHDN and CDR2 FVKESK come from the germline V gene. The CDR3 DNA reads TGTGCCAGCAGCCAAGGGGTCAGGGAGAACACCGGGGAGCTGTTTTTT. Protein product: CASSQGVRENTGELFF.

The chain's CDR3 is CASATYTGELFF. The CDR3 DNA follows: TGTGCCAGCGCGACCTACACCGGGGAGCTGTTTTTT. This chain connects TRBV6-5 to TRBJ2-2; D unresolved. The germline gives CDR1 MNHEY, CDR2 SVGAGI. The V and J ends lost 8 bases and 3 bases respectively, with 7 bases between them. The CDR3 has 12 amino acids.

V usage is TRBV12-3 or TRBV12-4 and J usage is TRBJ1-2; no clear D. The CDR3 runs to 12 residues. With 6 bases removed from V and 3 bases from J, the gap between germline ends came to 8 bases. CDR3 region: CASSFRYYGYTF. CDR3 DNA sequence: TGTGCCAGCAGCTTTCGGTACTATGGCTACACCTTC.

The J gene is TRBJ1-2, the V gene TRBV3-1 (or the pseudogene TRBV3-2); 10 nucleotides agree with TRBD1. The V gene end was trimmed by 8 bases and the J gene end by 8 bases; junction bases not matched to a gene: 8. The CDR3 extends over 13 amino acids. CDR1 is LGHDT and CDR2 is YNNKEL in the germline V gene (reference sequence). The CDR3 protein is CASAPGQGNGYTF. The DNA for the CDR3 is TGTGCCAGCGCACCGGGACAGGGGAACGGCTACACCTTC.

The chain joins TRBV5-1 to TRBJ1-1; 8 bases fit TRBD1. This CDR3 region has 16 residues. The V segment lost 3 bases and the J segment 0 bases; nucleotides outside the gene matches: 7. Germline assignment: CDR1 SGHRS and CDR2 YFSETQ. CDR3 protein: CASSSTWTGLNTEAFF. In DNA form, the CDR3 reads TGCGCCAGCAGCTCAACATGGACAGGGCTGAACACTGAAGCTTTCTTT.

V is TRBV4-1 and J is TRBJ2-6; no firm D call. Trimming removed 1 base from V and 0 bases from J, with 7 bases in between. The CDR3 contains 16 residues. Germline CDR1 reads MGHRA; CDR2 reads YSYEKL. The CDR3 here is CASSQGHLSGANVLTF. DNA of the CDR3: TGCGCCAGCAGCCAAGGACACCTCTCTGGGGCCAACGTCCTGACTTTC.

V is TRBV21-1 and J is TRBJ1-1. TRBV21-1 is a listed pseudogene. CDR3 length equals 13 residues. The CDR3 loop is CASSKWGRTEAFF. In nucleotides, the CDR3 is TGTGCCAGCAGCAAATGGGGGAGGACTGAAGCTTTCTTT.

The V call is TRBV16, the J call TRBJ1-5; 11 bases are a match to TRBD1. Germline CDR1 KGHSY, CDR2 FQNENV. This CDR3 is built from 16 residues. The trim removed 4 bases at V and 0 bases at J, leaving 2 bases unmatched. CDR3 sequence reads: CASSPGTGGSNQPQHF. The DNA of the CDR3 is TGTGCCAGCAGCCCTGGGACAGGGGGTAGCAATCAGCCCCAGCATTTT. Filled out from reference TRBV16 and TRBJ1-5, the complete variable domain reads GEEVAQTPKHLVRGEGQKAKLYCAPIKGHSYVFWYQQVLKNEFKFLISFQNENVFDETGMPKERFSAKCLPNSPCSLEIQATKLEDSAVYFCASSPGTGGSNQPQHFGDGTRLSIL.

The chain couples TRBV15 to TRBJ1-1; no firm D call. V was trimmed by 2 bases and J by 5 bases, leaving 9 bases between them. Germline V gene sequence: CDR1 LNHNV, CDR2 YYDKDF (reference sequence). The length of the CDR3 is 13 residues. CDR3 in amino acids: CATSRQRRTEAFF. CDR3 DNA sequence: TGTGCCACCAGCAGACAGAGGCGTACTGAAGCTTTCTTT.

The chain joins TRBV4-1 to TRBJ2-5; D is unclear. CDR1 and CDR2 (germline): MGHRA, YSYEKL. CDR3 length equals 14 residues. Trimming stripped 0 bases from V and 5 bases from J, with 10 bases between. The CDR3 reads CASSQDPGWETQYF. In DNA form, the CDR3 reads TGCGCCAGCAGCCAAGATCCGGGTTGGGAGACCCAGTACTTC.

The chain links TRBV5-1 to TRBJ1-5; tentatively, D is TRBD1 (5 bases). The CDR3 consists of 13 residues. The V end was cut by 0 bases, the J end by 7 bases, with 8 bases between. The V gene's germline CDR1 is SGHRS and CDR2 YFSETQ. Here the CDR3 DNA reads TGCGCCAGCAGCTTGGCCCAGGGACAGCCCCAGCATTTT. Translating it yields CASSLAQGQPQHF.

J is TRBJ2-2 and V is TRBV6-2 or TRBV6-3; maybe TRBD1 (6 bases). V shed 4 bases and J shed 3 bases, with 18 bases lying between them. Per the germline V gene, CDR1 is MNHEY and CDR2 is SVGEGT. The CDR3 consists of 17 residues. In DNA, the CDR3 is TGTGCCAGCAGTTCGGTCCAACGGGCAGGGGACACCGGGGAGCTGTTTTTT. It translates to CASSSVQRAGDTGELFF.

This chain links TRBV5-1 with TRBJ2-5; the match to TRBD2 covers 10 bases. J gave up 2 bases and V 0 bases, and 4 bases lay outside the gene matches. CDR3 length: 16 amino acids. Germline V gene data show CDR1 as SGHRS and CDR2 as YFSETQ. For the CDR3, the DNA is TGCGCCAGCAGCTTGGTAGTTAGCGGGGGGCAAGAGACCCAGTACTTC. This gives the protein CASSLVVSGGQETQYF.

The genes are TRBV19 and TRBJ1-1; 8 bases are shared with TRBD1. CDR1 is LNHDA and CDR2 is SQIVND in the germline V gene (reference sequence). After removal of 7 bases from V and 1 base from J, the junction contained 11 bases not matched to a gene. The CDR3 totals 16 residues. CDR3 nucleotides: TGTGCCAGTACTCGGGCAGGGGGCGGGAGGAACACTGAAGCTTTCTTT. It is translated as CASTRAGGGRNTEAFF.

V is TRBV9 and J is TRBJ2-7; D unresolved. V lost 6 bases and J 0 bases, leaving 13 bases between the germline ends. Germline values: CDR1 SGDLS, CDR2 YYNGEE. This CDR3 comprises 14 residues. CDR3 protein: CASTPWGNSYEQYF. Here the CDR3 DNA reads TGTGCCAGCACCCCCTGGGGAAACTCCTACGAGCAGTACTTC.

The chain couples TRBV19 to TRBJ2-3; 12 bases fit TRBD2. Germline CDR1 reads LNHDA; CDR2 reads SQIVND (reference sequence). Trimming cost V 3 bases and J 7 bases; bases outside gene matches: 8. The CDR3 spans 16 residues. This chain's CDR3 is CASSIPSGGEFNTQYF. CDR3 nucleotides: TGTGCCAGTAGTATTCCTAGCGGGGGGGAATTTAATACGCAGTATTTT.

The rearrangement uses TRBV5-1 and TRBJ1-1, with D maybe TRBD1 (6 bases). Looked up from germline, CDR1 is SGHRS and CDR2 is YFSETQ. The V and J ends lost 4 bases and 4 bases respectively, with 11 bases between them. The CDR3 is 13 residues long. Written as DNA, the CDR3 is TGCGCCAGCAGCCCCGACAGGACCACTGAAGCTTTCTTT. Protein: CASSPDRTTEAFF.

The CDR3 nucleotides read TGCGCCAGCAGCTTGGACTTGGACGAGCAGTACTTC. It yields the protein CASSLDLDEQYF. The chain is built from TRBV5-1 and TRBJ2-7; D unclear. Germline V gives CDR1 SGHRS, CDR2 YFSETQ. The CDR3 runs 12 residues. Trimming cost V 0 bases and J 5 bases, with 6 bases left between them.

The table lists this clone with a few counts. The rearrangement joins TRBV5-1 to TRBJ1-4, with D perhaps TRBD1 (5 bases). Trimming removed 4 bases from V and 4 bases from J, with 14 bases in between. The CDR3 spans 15 residues. The germline V gene has CDR1 SGHRS and CDR2 YFSETQ. The CDR3 loop reads CASSDAGGSNEKLFF. CDR3 in DNA: TGCGCCAGCAGCGACGCTGGGGGGAGTAATGAAAAACTGTTTTTT.

The chain links TRBV9 to TRBJ2-4; 11 bases are a match to TRBD2. The CDR3 sequence is 14 residues long. Germline V lookup: CDR1 SGDLS, CDR2 YYNGEE. Trimming took 4 bases from V and 11 from J; bases not matched to a gene: 8. The CDR3 nucleotides are TGTGCCAGCAGCCCCGTGACTAGCGGGGTTGTTCAGTACTTC. Amino acids: CASSPVTSGVVQYF.

The CDR3 protein is CASSWDRSTNTGELFF. The DNA for the CDR3 is TGTGCCAGCAGCTGGGACAGGAGCACGAACACCGGGGAGCTGTTTTTT. The gene calls are TRBV7-9 and TRBJ2-2; 8 positions match TRBD1. The length of the CDR3 is 16 residues. Germline V gives CDR1 SEHNR, CDR2 FQNEAQ (reference sequence). Trimming took 4 bases from V and 0 from J; bases not matched to a gene: 4.

The chain joins TRBV20-1 to TRBJ2-5, with no clear D. This CDR3 is built from 10 residues. Looked up from germline, CDR1 is DFQATT and CDR2 is SNEGSKA (reference sequence). The V gene lost 2 bases and the J gene lost 5 bases, with 3 bases spanning the gap. CDR3 DNA sequence: TGCAGTGCTAGAACGGAGACCCAGTACTTC. Protein sequence: CSARTETQYF.